The 25 T cell receptor beta chains reported below all come from one sample, sequenced in a study of OX40 agonist ivuxolimab in advanced cancers. The data were produced by immunoSEQ multiplex PCR, yet TCRdb's version contains in-frame clones alone and is incomplete. The profile shows tens of thousands of clones, around 87% of them singletons. The sequences come from CD4+ or CD8+ T cells sorted from blood, collected in a trial of the OX40 agonist ivuxolimab. The receptor source for this set is an adult with an advanced solid tumor such as melanoma, head and neck, liver or kidney cancer.

The DNA of the CDR3 is TGTGCCAGCAGCTTGGGGGGCAGGGGGAGCTCCTACGAGCAGTACGTC. Amino acids: CASSLGGRGSSYEQYV. The chain links TRBV5-4 to TRBJ2-7, with 7 bases matching TRBD1. The CDR3 spans 16 residues. With 0 bases clipped from V and 0 bases from J, the junction kept 6 bases outside the gene matches. Germline values: CDR1 SGHNT, CDR2 YYREEE (reference sequence).

J is TRBJ2-3 and V is TRBV7-2; D perhaps matches TRBD1 (6 bases). With 5 bases removed from V and 0 bases from J, the gap between germline ends came to 15 bases. The germline CDR1 and CDR2 sequences are SGHTA and FQGNSA. The CDR3 covers 16 residues. The CDR3 nucleotides read TGTGCCAGCAGCCCCCAGGGGAGATTGAGCACAGATACGCAGTATTTT. The encoded protein is CASSPQGRLSTDTQYF.

The CDR3 bases are TGTGCCAGCAGCTCGTGGGTACTGGCGAACACTGAAGCTTTCTTT. Translation gives CASSSWVLANTEAFF. V gene TRBV7-2 combines with J gene TRBJ1-1; no clear D. Germline CDR1 SGHTA, CDR2 FQGNSA. This CDR3 has 15 residues. Deletions cut 4 bases from V and 1 base from J, with 13 bases between.

The rearrangement links TRBV7-2 to TRBJ1-2; TRBD1 matches 9 bases. Germline V gene sequence: CDR1 SGHTA, CDR2 FQGNSA. This CDR3 has 14 amino acids. Trimming at V came to 3 bases and at J to 8 bases, leaving 7 bases not matched to a gene. This CDR3 is CASSLARTGGGYTF. The CDR3 DNA reads TGTGCCAGCAGCTTGGCAAGAACAGGGGGCGGCTACACCTTC.

The chain combines TRBV14 with TRBJ1-5; D unclear. Trimming left V 1 base short and J 4 bases short, with 8 bases between. Per germline, CDR1 SGHDN and CDR2 FVKESK. The CDR3 consists of 14 residues. The CDR3, as DNA: TGTGCCAGCAGCCAAGGTTCCGAAAATCAGCCCCAGCATTTT. It is translated as CASSQGSENQPQHF.

The rearrangement uses TRBV2 and TRBJ1-5; D is possibly TRBD1 (6 bases). Germline CDR1 is SNHLY and CDR2 is FYNNEI. The V end was cut by 7 bases, the J end by 3 bases, with 13 bases between. The CDR3 is 14 residues long. DNA of the CDR3: TGTGCCAGCAATCCCCAGGGGTCCAATCAGCCCCAGCATTTT. Encoded protein: CASNPQGSNQPQHF.

The chain links TRBV4-1 to TRBJ2-5; the D call may be TRBD1 or TRBD2 (5 bases each). This CDR3 comprises 13 residues. Trimming shortened V by 5 bases and J by 4 bases, and 11 bases separated the two germline ends. The germline gives CDR1 MGHRA, CDR2 YSYEKL. CDR3 region: CASSKGPLETQYF. The DNA of the CDR3 is TGCGCCAGCAGCAAGGGACCCTTAGAGACCCAGTACTTC.

The chain carries TRBV2 and TRBJ1-1; no firm D call. CDR3 length: 12 residues. V lost 3 bases, J lost 1 base, and 3 bases lay in between. Germline CDR1 SNHLY, CDR2 FYNNEI. The CDR3 nucleotides are TGTGCCAGCAGTGATGAGAACACTGAAGCTTTCTTT. As protein: CASSDENTEAFF.

Comments on this clone: In the same sample, other DNA sequences code for this CDR3. The chain is built from TRBV5-1 and TRBJ1-1; D is unclear. V lost 0 bases and J 4 bases, leaving 7 bases between the germline ends. The CDR3 runs 13 residues. CDR1 is SGHRS, CDR2 YFSETQ, per germline. CDR3 in amino acids: CASSLGVGTEAFF. The CDR3 DNA reads as TGCGCCAGCAGCTTGGGAGTAGGCACTGAAGCTTTCTTT.

The chain has TRBV19 and TRBJ2-4, with D possibly TRBD2 on 6 matching bases. Germline V gene lookup returns CDR1 LNHDA and CDR2 SQIVND (reference sequence). Trimming cost V 5 bases and J 4 bases, with 18 bases left between them. The CDR3 is made up of 16 amino acids. In DNA, the CDR3 is TGTGCCAGTAGTGTTACTCGAGGGAGCGGGAAAAACATTCAGTACTTC. Amino acids: CASSVTRGSGKNIQYF.

The chain carries TRBV7-2 and TRBJ1-2; 9 bases align to TRBD1. This CDR3 contains 15 residues. Germline CDR1 and CDR2: SGHTA and FQGNSA. V lost 3 bases to trimming and J lost 3 bases; unmatched junction nucleotides: 5. CDR3 DNA: TGTGCCAGCAGCTTGTATGGGACAGGGTACTATGGCTACACCTTC. It specifies CASSLYGTGYYGYTF.

J is TRBJ1-2 and V is TRBV11-2; 10 nucleotides agree with TRBD1. The CDR3 loop spans 17 amino acids. Germline V lookup: CDR1 SGHAT, CDR2 FQNNGV. V was clipped by 3 bases and J by 1 base; unmatched bases: 8. This CDR3 is CASSLGQGYRDNYGYTF. The DNA for the CDR3 is TGTGCCAGCAGCTTGGGACAGGGGTATCGGGATAACTATGGCTACACCTTC.

The V call is TRBV28, the J call TRBJ1-1, with no clear D. Trimming cost V 8 bases and J 1 base, with 14 bases left between them. The CDR3 length is 14 residues. The germline V gene encodes CDR1 MDHEN and CDR2 SYDVKM. The chain's CDR3 is CASVSVNQNTEAFF. The CDR3 DNA sequence: TGTGCCAGCGTCTCGGTGAATCAGAACACTGAAGCTTTCTTT. The full variable domain, rest sourced from reference TRBV28 and TRBJ1-1, is DVKVTQSSRYLVKRTGEKVFLECVQDMDHENMFWYRQDPGLGLRLIYFSYDVKMKEKGDIPEGYSVSREKKERFSLILESASTNQTSMYLCASVSVNQNTEAFFGQGTRLTVV.

The V gene is TRBV5-1, the J gene TRBJ1-5, with D perhaps matching TRBD1 (6 bases). CDR1 SGHRS and CDR2 YFSETQ come from the germline V gene. The CDR3 has 15 amino acids. Trimming cost V 1 base and J 4 bases, with 12 bases left between them. Here the CDR3 reads CASSLSTGANQPQHF. For the CDR3, the DNA is TGCGCCAGCAGCTTGAGCACGGGGGCGAATCAGCCCCAGCATTTT. Variable domain in full (rest from reference TRBV5-1 and TRBJ1-5): KAGVTQTPRYLIKTRGQQVTLSCSPISGHRSVSWYQQTPGQGLQFLFEYFSETQRNKGNFPGRFSGRQFSNSRSEMNVSTLELGDSALYLCASSLSTGANQPQHFGDGTRLSIL.

CDR3 residues: CASSLGWTGGEQYF. CDR3 nucleotide sequence: TGTGCCAGCAGTTTAGGTTGGACAGGCGGCGAGCAGTACTTC. The gene calls are TRBV28 and TRBJ2-5, with 7 bases fitting TRBD1. The J call may not be correct, given that the DNA end is closer to TRBJ2-7. This CDR3 region has 14 residues. Germline lookup yields CDR1 MDHEN and CDR2 SYDVKM.

The CDR3 nucleotides read TGTGCCAGCAGCTTGGGGGAGCGGACCAACACCGGGGAGCTGTTTTTT. This encodes CASSLGERTNTGELFF. The chain joins TRBV5-4 to TRBJ2-2, with a tentative D call TRBD2 (5 bases). Germline-derived CDR1 and CDR2 are SGHNT and YYREEE (reference sequence). V was cut by 0 bases and J by 2 bases, with 11 bases left in between. This CDR3 is 16 amino acids long.

This chain links TRBV29-1 with TRBJ1-1, with D uncertain. Germline values: CDR1 SQVTM, CDR2 ANQGSEA. V shed 5 bases and J shed 9 bases, with 16 bases lying between them. This CDR3 is 12 amino acids long. The CDR3 coding sequence is TGCAGCGTTTTTAACGTAGGATCCCAAGCTTTCTTT. Translating it yields CSVFNVGSQAFF. Together with reference TRBV29-1 and TRBJ1-1, the CDR3 gives the full variable domain: SAVISQKPSRDICQRGTSLTIQCQVDSQVTMMFWYRQQPGQSLTLIATANQGSEATYESGFVIDKFPISRPNLTFSTLTVSNMSPEDSSIYLCSVFNVGSQAFFGQGTRLTVV.

Written as DNA, the CDR3 is TGTGCCAGCAATGGACAGGGCCGGCAGCCCCAGCATTTT. Residues: CASNGQGRQPQHF. This rearrangement joins TRBV6-6 to TRBJ1-5, with TRBD1 matching 8 bases. V trimming: 7 bases; J trimming: 7 bases; junction bases outside the gene matches: 6. CDR1 and CDR2 from the germline V gene are MNHNY and SVGAGI (reference sequence). There are 13 residues in the CDR3.

CDR3 sequence reads: CASRDRGSGVNEQFF. DNA for the CDR3: TGTGCCAGCAGGGACCGAGGGTCCGGGGTCAATGAGCAGTTCTTC. The V gene is TRBV2, the J gene TRBJ2-1, with D perhaps matching TRBD2 (5 bases). Germline CDR1 and CDR2: SNHLY and FYNNEI. V was shortened by 6 bases and J by 6 bases, with 18 bases between the two germline ends. This CDR3 is 15 amino acids long.

The chain recombines TRBV6-5 with TRBJ1-2; D is uncertain. V lost 0 bases to trimming and J lost 4 bases, with 12 bases between them. CDR3 length: 15 residues. Germline CDR1 and CDR2: MNHEY and SVGAGI. CDR3 sequence (DNA): TGTGCCAGCAGTTACTCGAAATGGTCCCGCTATGGCTACACCTTC. Protein product: CASSYSKWSRYGYTF.

This clone came up once. The V call is TRBV18, the J call TRBJ1-5; no firm D call. Germline CDR1 is KGHSH and CDR2 is LQKENI. V gave up 0 bases and J gave up 3 bases, with 9 bases separating them. CDR3 size: 15 residues. The CDR3: CASSPPSGLNQPQHF. CDR3 nucleotide sequence: TGTGCCAGCTCACCACCTAGTGGACTCAATCAGCCCCAGCATTTT.

V is TRBV5-4 and J is TRBJ2-2; D possibly matches TRBD1 or TRBD2 (6 bases each). CDR3 length: 15 residues. Germline CDR1 SGHNT, CDR2 YYREEE (reference sequence). V lost 0 bases, J lost 6 bases, and 12 bases lay in between. CDR3 nucleotide sequence: TGTGCCAGCAGCTTGGAGGGGGGAGCGGCCGGGGAGCTGTTTTTT. This gives the protein CASSLEGGAAGELFF.

The J gene is TRBJ2-5, the V gene TRBV5-1; 8 nucleotides align to TRBD2. Trimming at V came to 5 bases and at J to 5 bases, leaving 5 bases not matched to a gene. Germline values: CDR1 SGHRS, CDR2 YFSETQ. The CDR3 covers 13 residues. As DNA, the CDR3 is TGCGCCAGCAGTTGGACTAGCAGGGAGACCCAGTACTTC. This sequence encodes CASSWTSRETQYF.

This rearrangement joins TRBV19 to TRBJ2-1, with 9 bases that match TRBD1. Germline V gene lookup returns CDR1 LNHDA and CDR2 SQIVND (reference sequence). This CDR3 region has 14 residues. V lost 4 bases and J lost 5; bases outside the gene matches: 3. The CDR3 is CASSNRGHDNEQFF. Written as DNA, the CDR3 is TGTGCCAGTAGTAACAGGGGGCACGACAATGAGCAGTTCTTC.

This chain connects TRBV29-1 to TRBJ2-5; 16 positions agree with TRBD2. Germline CDR1 SQVTM, CDR2 ANQGSEA. CDR3 length equals 15 residues. The J segment lost 5 bases and the V segment lost 8 bases, leaving 8 bases of the junction unmatched. The CDR3 DNA is TGCAGCACGGGACTAGCGGGGGGGCCAGGGGAGACCCAGTACTTC. Protein: CSTGLAGGPGETQYF.